This T cell receptor beta chain came from a study of cytomegalovirus exposure and HLA in healthy donors. General study findings and limits: Most TCR beta V segments were productive about 87% or about 30% of the time in an earlier analysis. It has been reported that TCR beta sequences accurately predicted the HLA-A and HLA-B alleles of most subjects. In vitro confirmation showed a few CMV-associated chains to be CMV antigen specific.

To note about this clone: The antigen is undetermined.

This CDR3 contains 15 residues. Germline V gene lookup returns CDR1 SGHTA and CDR2 FQGNSA. V was clipped by 2 bases and J by 6 bases; unmatched bases: 6. A multiplex PCR was run with 60 Vbeta primers and 13 Jbeta primers. Sequenced by immunoSEQ multiplex PCR; TCRdb stores in-frame clones only, minus some. This table holds about 58,000 clones. The chain combines TRBV7-2 with TRBJ2-2; 7 positions match TRBD2. The sequencing sample was made of PBMCs. The TCR comes from a woman younger than 35 in good health and CMV-seronegative. CDR3 sequence: CASSLMGGRAGELFF. The CDR3 DNA is TGTGCCAGCAGCTTAATGGGGGGGAGGGCCGGGGAGCTGTTTTTT.